Listed here are 18 T cell receptor beta chains from one sample, sequenced in a study of blood T cell repertoires in COVID-19. Profiled with immunoSEQ multiplex PCR; TCRdb holds only in-frame clones, not every one. The sample gives 150,000 to 200,000 clones, 65% to 85% of which show up once; roughly 9% is in the top ten. Sequenced input: peripheral blood. These receptors came from a woman of 80 years or more with active or convalescent COVID-19.

The chain employs TRBV7-9 and TRBJ1-2; D might be TRBD1 (6 bases). The CDR3 is 14 residues long. Deletions cut 5 bases from V and 6 bases from J, with 16 bases between. Germline CDR1 is SEHNR and CDR2 is FQNEAQ (reference sequence). CDR3 sequence: CASSPRTGNDGYTF. DNA of the CDR3: TGTGCCAGCAGCCCCCGAACAGGGAATGATGGCTACACCTTC.

This clone occurred a few times. The V call is TRBV11-2, the J call TRBJ1-2, with TRBD1 identical over 8 bases. Germline-derived CDR1 and CDR2 are SGHAT and FQNNGV. The CDR3 runs 14 residues. With 3 bases clipped from V and 8 bases from J, the junction kept 8 bases outside the gene matches. DNA for the CDR3: TGTGCCAGCAGCTTCACGTCTGGACAGGGAGGCTACACCTTC. Encoded protein: CASSFTSGQGGYTF.

The J gene is TRBJ1-1, the V gene TRBV19; D is unclear. The CDR3 is 16 residues long. Trimming left V 1 base short and J 6 bases short, with 18 bases between. CDR1 and CDR2 (germline): LNHDA, SQIVND (reference sequence). Here the CDR3 reads CASSIVFLGVDPEAFF. DNA of the CDR3: TGTGCCAGTAGTATAGTGTTCCTCGGGGTCGACCCTGAAGCTTTCTTT.

This chain links TRBV4-2 with TRBJ1-5; D not resolved. Germline assignment: CDR1 LGHNA and CDR2 YNFKEQ. The CDR3 covers 15 residues. Trimming cost V 1 base and J 5 bases, with 12 bases left between them. The CDR3 reads CASSQGTRGYQPQHF. In DNA form, the CDR3 reads TGTGCCAGCAGCCAAGGGACCCGGGGTTATCAGCCCCAGCATTTT.

This rearrangement joins TRBV7-9 to TRBJ1-2; a possible D gene is TRBD1 (5 bases). The CDR3 is 14 residues long. V was shortened by 8 bases and J by 4 bases, with 17 bases between the two germline ends. Germline CDR1 is SEHNR and CDR2 is FQNEAQ (reference sequence). Here the CDR3 reads CASVSRDLSYGYTF. DNA for the CDR3: TGTGCCAGCGTATCCAGGGACTTAAGCTATGGCTACACCTTC. The full variable domain, with the rest looked up from reference TRBV7-9 and TRBJ1-2, is DTGVSQNPRHKITKRGQNVTFRCDPISEHNRLYWYRQTLGQGPEFLTYFQNEAQLEKSRLLSDRFSAERPKGSFSTLEIQRTEQGDSAMYLCASVSRDLSYGYTFGSGTRLTVV.

The genes are TRBV18 and TRBJ2-5; a possible D gene is TRBD1 (6 bases). Germline V gives CDR1 KGHSH, CDR2 LQKENI. This CDR3 has 13 residues. With 0 bases removed from V and 5 bases from J, the gap between germline ends came to 7 bases. The CDR3 protein is CASSPPGAETQYF. The CDR3 coding sequence is TGTGCCAGCTCACCACCGGGGGCTGAGACCCAGTACTTC.

This clone was observed a few times. This chain uses TRBV6-1 with TRBJ1-3; the D is unclear. Germline V lookup: CDR1 MNHNS, CDR2 SASEGT. The length of the CDR3 is 15 residues. Trimming shortened V by 1 base and J by 0 bases, and 7 bases separated the two germline ends. CDR3: CASSEGLLSGNTIYF. CDR3 DNA sequence: TGTGCCAGCAGTGAAGGTCTCCTCTCTGGAAACACCATATATTTT.

The chain couples TRBV7-2 to TRBJ2-1; a possible D gene is TRBD1 (5 bases). Trimming removed 4 bases from V and 8 bases from J, with 12 bases in between. The germline CDR1 and CDR2 sequences are SGHTA and FQGNSA. The CDR3 consists of 13 residues. CDR3 sequence: CASSSSRVDEQFF. CDR3 nucleotide sequence: TGTGCCAGCAGCTCCTCCAGGGTTGATGAGCAGTTCTTC. The complete variable domain, with remaining parts taken from reference TRBV7-2 and TRBJ2-1, reads GAGVSQSPSNKVTEKGKDVELRCDPISGHTALYWYRQSLGQGLEFLIYFQGNSAPDKSGLPSDRFSAERTGGSVSTLTIQRTQQEDSAVYLCASSSSRVDEQFFGPGTRLTVL.

This clone appeared a single time. V is TRBV11-3 and J is TRBJ2-3, with D maybe TRBD1 (6 bases). CDR1 and CDR2 (germline): SGHNT, YENEEA. This CDR3 region has 14 residues. V dropped 1 base and J dropped 4 bases, with 9 bases sitting between them. The CDR3 DNA sequence: TGTGCCAGCAGCTTAGGGGACAAGGCAGATACGCAGTATTTT. Translating gives CASSLGDKADTQYF.

V and J are TRBV29-1 and TRBJ2-5; D is possibly TRBD2 (7 bases). The V end lost 2 bases, the J end lost 4 bases, and 11 bases lay between the germline ends. The CDR3 sequence is 13 residues long. CDR1 and CDR2 from the germline V gene are SQVTM and ANQGSEA. The CDR3: CSVERGGGETQYF. CDR3 bases: TGCAGCGTTGAAAGGGGAGGGGGAGAGACCCAGTACTTC.

V usage is TRBV27 and J usage is TRBJ1-2; possible D gene TRBD1, 5 bases. CDR3 length: 15 amino acids. V shed 6 bases and J shed 1 base, with 15 bases lying between them. Germline-derived CDR1 and CDR2 are MNHEY and SMNVEV (reference sequence). The CDR3 here is CASSWGLHGNYGYTF. CDR3 nucleotide sequence: TGTGCCAGCAGCTGGGGACTGCACGGTAACTATGGCTACACCTTC.

In regard to this clone: The sample holds other DNA sequences that translate to the same CDR3. The rearrangement joins TRBV6-5 to TRBJ1-1; 9 bases agree with TRBD1. The V gene's germline CDR1 is MNHEY and CDR2 SVGAGI. CDR3 length: 13 amino acids. Germline trimming cut 4 bases from V and 4 bases from J; bases unmatched to any gene: 1. CDR3 sequence reads: CASSLTGGTEAFF. Here the CDR3 DNA reads TGTGCCAGCAGTTTGACAGGGGGCACTGAAGCTTTCTTT.

This chain connects TRBV5-4 to TRBJ1-1, with TRBD1 matching 9 bases. This CDR3 comprises 14 residues. Unmatched junction bases numbered 6, after V lost 4 bases and J lost 5 bases. Germline CDR1 and CDR2: SGHNT and YYREEE (reference sequence). DNA of the CDR3: TGTGCCAGCAGCCCCGACAGGGGGGTTACTGAAGCTTTCTTT. Protein sequence: CASSPDRGVTEAFF.

The chain is built from TRBV11-3 and TRBJ1-2, with 9 bases that match TRBD1. CDR1 is SGHNT, CDR2 YENEEA, per germline. Trimming removed 8 bases from V and 3 bases from J; junction bases left unmatched: 7. This CDR3 is 14 amino acids long. CDR3 coding DNA: TGTGCCAGCCGGACAGGGGCCTCCGACTATGGCTACACCTTC. Translation gives CASRTGASDYGYTF.

This chain joins TRBV27 and TRBJ2-1; TRBD2 aligns across 10 bases. The CDR3 has 16 amino acids. Losses at the gene ends were 5 bases for V and 8 bases for J; bases not matched to a gene: 12. The germline V gene encodes CDR1 MNHEY and CDR2 SMNVEV (reference sequence). For the CDR3, the DNA is TGTGCCAGCAGTCCCCTCCCGGCTAGCGGGGGCTATGAGCAGTTCTTC. Encoded protein: CASSPLPASGGYEQFF.

This chain uses TRBV12-3 or TRBV12-4 with TRBJ1-3; D is ambiguous. V was pared by 3 bases and J by 2 bases, with 5 bases between. This CDR3 is 13 amino acids long. CDR3 sequence (DNA): TGTGCCAGCAGTTTGCGGGCTGGAAACACCATATATTTT. Amino acids: CASSLRAGNTIYF.

The chain uses TRBV19 and TRBJ1-5; D uncertain. This CDR3 is built from 13 residues. The V gene lost 3 bases and the J gene lost 4 bases, with 7 bases spanning the gap. Germline values: CDR1 LNHDA, CDR2 SQIVND (reference sequence). As DNA, the CDR3 is TGTGCCAGTAGTATTGGGCCAAATCAGCCCCAGCATTTT. This sequence encodes CASSIGPNQPQHF.

Worth noting for this clone: The sample has other DNA sequences that encode this CDR3 too. The chain employs TRBV3-1 (or the pseudogene TRBV3-2) and TRBJ1-6, with D possibly matching TRBD1 (6 bases). With 1 base removed from V and 7 bases from J, the gap between germline ends came to 8 bases. The V gene's germline CDR1 is LGHDT and CDR2 YNNKEL (reference sequence). The CDR3 is 14 amino acids. CDR3 region: CASSQGQGNSPLHF. In DNA form, the CDR3 reads TGTGCCAGCAGCCAAGGTCAGGGGAATTCACCCCTCCACTTT.